Only a few counts were recorded for the clone carrying this TCR beta chain. The table came from immunoSEQ multiplex PCR; TCRdb's copy has only in-frame clones and leaves some out. The data show about 220,000 clones, around 80% seen once. Germline assignment: CDR1 LNHDA and CDR2 SQIVND (reference sequence). J lost 2 bases, V lost 3 bases, and 10 bases had no gene match. This CDR3 is 17 amino acids long. This sample stems from a study of blood T cell repertoires in COVID-19. Sequencing was performed on peripheral blood. The sequence was collected from a man aged 30 to 39 with active or convalescent COVID-19. The chain is built from TRBV19 and TRBJ2-1; 7 bases align to TRBD1. The CDR3: CASSIVLVGTAYNEQFF. For the CDR3, the DNA is TGTGCCAGTAGTATCGTCCTCGTCGGGACAGCCTACAATGAGCAGTTCTTC.